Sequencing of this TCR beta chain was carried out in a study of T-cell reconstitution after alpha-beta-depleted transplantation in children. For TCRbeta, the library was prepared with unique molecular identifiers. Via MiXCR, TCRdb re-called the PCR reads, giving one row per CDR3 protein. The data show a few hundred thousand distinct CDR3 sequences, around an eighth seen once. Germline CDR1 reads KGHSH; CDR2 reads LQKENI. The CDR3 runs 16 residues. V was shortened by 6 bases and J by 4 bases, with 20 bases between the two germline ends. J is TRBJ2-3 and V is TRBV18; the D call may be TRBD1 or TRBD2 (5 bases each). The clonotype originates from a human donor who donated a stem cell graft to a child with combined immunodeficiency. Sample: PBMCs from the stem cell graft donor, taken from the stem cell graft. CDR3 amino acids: CASSEIGAKGADTQYF. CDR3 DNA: TGTGCCAGCTCTGAAATCGGGGCTAAGGGAGCAGATACGCAGTATTTT.